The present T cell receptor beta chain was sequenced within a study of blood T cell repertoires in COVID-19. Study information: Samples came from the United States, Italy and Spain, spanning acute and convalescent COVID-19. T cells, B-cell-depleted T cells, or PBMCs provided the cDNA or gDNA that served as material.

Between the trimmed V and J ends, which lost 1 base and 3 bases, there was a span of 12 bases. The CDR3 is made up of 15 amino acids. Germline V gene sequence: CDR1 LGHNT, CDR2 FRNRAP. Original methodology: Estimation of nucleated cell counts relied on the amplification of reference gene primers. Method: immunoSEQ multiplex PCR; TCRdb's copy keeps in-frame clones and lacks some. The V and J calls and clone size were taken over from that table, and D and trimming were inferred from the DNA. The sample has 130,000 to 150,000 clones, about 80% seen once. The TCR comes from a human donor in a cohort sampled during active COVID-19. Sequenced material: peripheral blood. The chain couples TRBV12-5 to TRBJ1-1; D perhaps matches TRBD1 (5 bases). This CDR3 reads CASGLGQLADTEAFF. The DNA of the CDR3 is TGTGCTAGTGGTTTGGGACAGTTGGCCGACACTGAAGCTTTCTTT.